The next 22 T cell receptor beta chains were all read from a single sample in a study of early T cells in non-severe SARS-CoV-2 infection. MiXCR, applied by TCRdb to the 5' RACE reads, yields one record per CDR3 protein. The table records nearly 110,000 distinct CDR3 sequences, approximately 10% of them present only once. Material for sequencing was whole blood. The receptors originated from an adult who was a healthcare worker with PCR-confirmed SARS-CoV-2 infection or an uninfected control (not recorded which).

The CDR3 sequence: CASSQVATAYEQYF. The CDR3 nucleotides are TGCGCCAGCAGCCAAGTGGCGACAGCCTACGAGCAGTACTTC. V is TRBV4-1 and J is TRBJ2-7; TRBD1 is a possible D gene (5 bases). V dropped 1 base and J dropped 2 bases, with 9 bases sitting between them. Germline V gene sequence: CDR1 MGHRA, CDR2 YSYEKL. CDR3 length: 14 amino acids.

This clonotype came up many times. The V and J genes are TRBV20-1 and TRBJ2-7; no clear D. The CDR3 is 13 amino acids. V shed 2 bases and J shed 2 bases, with 10 bases lying between them. In germline, CDR1 is DFQATT, CDR2 SNEGSKA (reference sequence). The CDR3: CSARLRHTYEQYF. CDR3 coding DNA: TGCAGTGCTAGACTGAGACACACCTACGAGCAGTACTTC.

This clonotype was counted ten times or more. The J gene is TRBJ2-2, the V gene TRBV28; TRBD1 matches 7 bases. The J segment lost 4 bases and the V segment lost 10 bases, leaving 6 bases of the junction unmatched. CDR3 length: 13 residues. Germline V gene sequence: CDR1 MDHEN, CDR2 SYDVKM. The CDR3 spells CATSTGFTGELFF. In DNA, the CDR3 is TGTGCCACCTCGACAGGGTTCACCGGGGAGCTGTTTTTT.

This sequence joins TRBV4-1 and TRBJ2-3; TRBD2 agrees at 12 bases. Per germline, CDR1 MGHRA and CDR2 YSYEKL. This CDR3 has 18 residues. V dropped 0 bases and J dropped 7; count of bases not matched to a gene: 11. CDR3 protein: CASSQESPSSGRGNTQYF. The CDR3 DNA sequence: TGCGCCAGCAGCCAAGAATCCCCTTCTAGCGGGAGGGGTAATACGCAGTATTTT.

This clonotype occurred many times. This chain joins TRBV6-4 and TRBJ2-2, with D maybe TRBD2 (5 bases). Germline values: CDR1 MRHNA, CDR2 SNTAGT. Trimming removed 6 bases from V and 5 bases from J, with 10 bases in between. CDR3 length: 13 residues. CDR3 residues: CASSPAGTGELFF. The CDR3 nucleotides read TGTGCCAGCAGCCCCGCGGGTACCGGGGAGCTGTTTTTT.

In this sample, this clonotype turned up a few times. The rearrangement links TRBV5-1 to TRBJ1-2; unclear D gene. V was trimmed by 4 bases and J by 7 bases, leaving 14 bases between them. The CDR3 is 13 residues long. The germline V gene encodes CDR1 SGHRS and CDR2 YFSETQ. CDR3 sequence reads: CASSIGGGGGYTF. The CDR3 nucleotides are TGCGCCAGCAGCATCGGAGGAGGAGGTGGCTACACCTTC.

This clonotype came up a few times. The rearrangement joins TRBV20-1 to TRBJ2-7; 10 positions agree with TRBD2. V lost 3 bases to trimming and J lost 5 bases; unmatched junction nucleotides: 7. CDR3 length: 14 amino acids. Germline CDR1 reads DFQATT; CDR2 reads SNEGSKA (reference sequence). The CDR3 DNA follows: TGCAGTGCTAGCCGGGCTAGCGGGAGTAACGAGCAGTACTTC. Amino acid sequence: CSASRASGSNEQYF.

This clonotype occurred a few times. The chain carries TRBV5-1 and TRBJ2-1; D remains unclear. V was clipped by 5 bases and J by 10 bases, with 19 bases between them. CDR1 and CDR2 from the germline V gene are SGHRS and YFSETQ. CDR3 length: 14 amino acids. The DNA for the CDR3 is TGCGCCAGCAGACTGGGCCTCGTGGAAGGAGAGCAGTTCTTC. Translation gives CASRLGLVEGEQFF.

This clonotype was found a few times. The V call is TRBV5-1, the J call TRBJ2-1; D is ambiguous. Germline V gene data show CDR1 as SGHRS and CDR2 as YFSETQ. V was trimmed by 0 bases and J by 0 bases, leaving 10 bases between them. The CDR3 spans 16 residues. CDR3 in amino acids: CASSLGVLSSYNEQFF. As DNA, the CDR3 is TGCGCCAGCAGCTTGGGAGTCCTAAGCTCCTACAATGAGCAGTTCTTC.

This clonotype was seen only once. V gene TRBV7-2 combines with J gene TRBJ2-5; D gene ambiguous. V was trimmed by 0 bases and J by 7 bases, leaving 3 bases between them. The CDR3 totals 11 residues. Germline V gives CDR1 SGHTA, CDR2 FQGNSA. CDR3 protein: CASSLAVTQYF. In DNA, the CDR3 is TGTGCCAGCAGCTTAGCGGTGACCCAGTACTTC.

The chain uses TRBV19 and TRBJ2-7, with TRBD2 matching 10 bases. There are 14 residues in the CDR3. Per germline, CDR1 LNHDA and CDR2 SQIVND (reference sequence). J was trimmed by 4 bases and V by 1 base; bases with no gene match: 1. CDR3 nucleotide sequence: TGTGCCAGTAGTATAGGACTAGCGGGTTACGAGCAGTACTTC. Residues: CASSIGLAGYEQYF.

This clonotype was counted a few times. V usage is TRBV7-2 and J usage is TRBJ1-1; D is ambiguous. The germline V gene has CDR1 SGHTA and CDR2 FQGNSA. V lost 1 base and J 4 bases, leaving 10 bases between the germline ends. This CDR3 is built from 14 residues. The CDR3 DNA reads TGTGCCAGCAGCTTAGGTTACAGATTCACTGAAGCTTTCTTT. As protein: CASSLGYRFTEAFF.

This clonotype was picked up a small number of times. This chain connects TRBV20-1 to TRBJ2-7, with TRBD2 matching 11 bases. Losses at the gene ends were 2 bases for V and 2 bases for J; bases not matched to a gene: 2. This CDR3 comprises 14 residues. CDR1 is DFQATT and CDR2 is SNEGSKA in the germline V gene (reference sequence). The CDR3 reads CSARNSGRAYEQYF. For the CDR3, the DNA is TGCAGTGCTAGAAATAGCGGGAGGGCCTACGAGCAGTACTTC.

In this sample, this clonotype turned up a few times. The V gene is TRBV25-1, the J gene TRBJ2-1; perhaps TRBD2 as D (6 bases). This CDR3 is built from 13 residues. V was cut by 6 bases and J by 3 bases, with 9 bases left in between. CDR1 and CDR2 from the germline V gene are MGHDK and SYGVNS. CDR3 residues: CASRRGGYNEQFF. Written as DNA, the CDR3 is TGTGCCAGCAGACGGGGAGGCTACAATGAGCAGTTCTTC.

The chain links TRBV7-8 to TRBJ2-3; 8 bases are shared with TRBD2. Losses at the gene ends were 1 base for V and 3 bases for J; bases not matched to a gene: 3. The germline CDR1 and CDR2 sequences are SGHVS and FQNEAQ. The CDR3 length is 15 residues. CDR3: CASSLDGRGTDTQYF. As DNA, the CDR3 is TGTGCCAGCAGCTTAGACGGGAGGGGGACAGATACGCAGTATTTT.

V and J are TRBV28 and TRBJ1-1; 11 bases fit TRBD1. The CDR3 loop spans 13 amino acids. The germline V gene has CDR1 MDHEN and CDR2 SYDVKM. J lost 5 bases, V lost 11 bases, and 7 bases had no gene match. CDR3 sequence (DNA): TGTGCCGGCCAGGGACAGGGGGGAACTGAAGCTTTCTTT. This codes for CAGQGQGGTEAFF.

This clonotype has at least ten counts. The chain uses TRBV4-3 and TRBJ2-3; a weak D match, TRBD2 (5 bases). Germline lookup yields CDR1 LGHNA and CDR2 YSLEER. Trimming removed 5 bases from V and 5 bases from J, with 14 bases in between. The CDR3 is 14 residues long. The DNA of the CDR3 is TGCGCCAGCAGCGGAGGTGGATCAGGAGATACGCAGTATTTT. Its translation: CASSGGGSGDTQYF.

This clonotype was counted at least ten times. The chain uses TRBV7-8 and TRBJ2-2; weak D call: TRBD2 (7 bases). This CDR3 contains 16 residues. From germline, CDR1 is SGHVS and CDR2 FQNEAQ. Trimming stripped 5 bases from V and 4 bases from J, with 17 bases between. CDR3 DNA: TGTGCCAGCAGCCGCTTACGGGGGGCGGGCACCGGGGAGCTGTTTTTT. Its protein product is CASSRLRGAGTGELFF.

The chain employs TRBV12-3 or TRBV12-4 and TRBJ1-5; maybe TRBD1 (5 bases). CDR3 length: 13 residues. Deletions cut 7 bases from V and 7 bases from J, with 14 bases between. Here the CDR3 DNA reads TGTGCCAGCAAGATGGGGCCAGGGCAGCCCCAGCATTTT. Translating it yields CASKMGPGQPQHF.

The chain carries TRBV10-3 and TRBJ2-7; 7 bases line up with TRBD1. The CDR3 is made up of 13 amino acids. Germline CDR1 reads ENHRY; CDR2 reads SYGVKD. J gave up 2 bases and V 6 bases, and 4 bases lay outside the gene matches. CDR3 amino acids: CAISLTGTYEQYF. DNA for the CDR3: TGTGCCATCAGCCTGACAGGGACCTACGAGCAGTACTTC.

This chain joins TRBV28 and TRBJ2-2; possibly TRBD1 for D (5 bases). Germline V lookup: CDR1 MDHEN, CDR2 SYDVKM. V was cut by 2 bases and J by 3 bases, with 13 bases left in between. CDR3 size: 16 residues. CDR3 sequence (DNA): TGTGCCAGCAGTTTAGTGGGTGACAGCCACACCGGGGAGCTGTTTTTT. Protein sequence: CASSLVGDSHTGELFF.

This clonotype was counted at least ten times. This chain connects TRBV5-5 to TRBJ2-7; TRBD1 agrees at 7 bases. CDR1 and CDR2 (germline): SGHKS, YYEKEE (reference sequence). This CDR3 spans 15 amino acids. V lost 3 bases to trimming and J lost 5 bases; unmatched junction nucleotides: 11. The CDR3 DNA follows: TGTGCCAGCAGCTCAAGGGGGCCCATGGCGGACGAGCAGTACTTC. This sequence encodes CASSSRGPMADEQYF.